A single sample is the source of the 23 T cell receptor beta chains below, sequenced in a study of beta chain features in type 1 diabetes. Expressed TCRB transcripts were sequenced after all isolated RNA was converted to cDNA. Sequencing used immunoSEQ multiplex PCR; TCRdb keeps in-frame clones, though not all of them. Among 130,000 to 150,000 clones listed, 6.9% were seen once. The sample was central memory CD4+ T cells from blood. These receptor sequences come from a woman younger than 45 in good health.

The CDR3 here is CASSLTGGNYNEQFF. As DNA, the CDR3 is TGTGCCAGCAGCCTAACAGGGGGCAACTACAATGAGCAGTTCTTC. The chain uses TRBV9 and TRBJ2-1, with TRBD1 matching over 9 bases. This CDR3 is built from 15 residues. V gave up 4 bases and J gave up 3 bases; unmatched junction bases: 5. Germline CDR1 reads SGDLS; CDR2 reads YYNGEE.

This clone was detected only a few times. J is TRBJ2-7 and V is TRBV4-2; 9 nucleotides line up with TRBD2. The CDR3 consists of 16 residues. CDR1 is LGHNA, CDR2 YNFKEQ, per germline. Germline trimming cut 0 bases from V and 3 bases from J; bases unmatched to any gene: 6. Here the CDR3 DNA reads TGTGCCAGCAGCCAAGAACCGGCTAGCGGGAACTACGAGCAGTACTTC. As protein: CASSQEPASGNYEQYF.

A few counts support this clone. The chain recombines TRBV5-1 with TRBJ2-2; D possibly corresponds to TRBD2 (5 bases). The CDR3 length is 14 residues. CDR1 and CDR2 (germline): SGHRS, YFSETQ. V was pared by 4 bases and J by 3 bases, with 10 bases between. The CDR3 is CASSPEGHTGELFF. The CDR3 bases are TGCGCCAGCAGCCCTGAGGGCCACACCGGGGAGCTGTTTTTT. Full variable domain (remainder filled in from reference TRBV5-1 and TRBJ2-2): KAGVTQTPRYLIKTRGQQVTLSCSPISGHRSVSWYQQTPGQGLQFLFEYFSETQRNKGNFPGRFSGRQFSNSRSEMNVSTLELGDSALYLCASSPEGHTGELFFGEGSRLTVL.

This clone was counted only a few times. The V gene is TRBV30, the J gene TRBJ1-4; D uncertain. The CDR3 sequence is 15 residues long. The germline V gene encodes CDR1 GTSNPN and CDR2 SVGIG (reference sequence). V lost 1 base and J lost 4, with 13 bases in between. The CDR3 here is CAWSGLAAYNEKLFF. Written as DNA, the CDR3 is TGTGCCTGGAGTGGTCTAGCAGCCTATAATGAAAAACTGTTTTTT.

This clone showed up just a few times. For the CDR3, the DNA is TGTGCCAGCAGCGACAGAAATCAGGGTCCCAACACTGAAGCTTTCTTT. This gives the protein CASSDRNQGPNTEAFF. The chain uses TRBV7-2 and TRBJ1-1; a weak D match, TRBD1 (5 bases). V lost 5 bases and J lost 2, with 18 bases in between. The CDR3 loop spans 16 amino acids. The germline V gene encodes CDR1 SGHTA and CDR2 FQGNSA.

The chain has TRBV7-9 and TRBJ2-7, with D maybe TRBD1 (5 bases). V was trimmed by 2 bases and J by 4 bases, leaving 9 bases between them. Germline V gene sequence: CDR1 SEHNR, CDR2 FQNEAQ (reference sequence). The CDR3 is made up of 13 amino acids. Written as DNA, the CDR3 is TGTGCCAGCAGCTTATCCAGGGATTACGAGCAGTACTTC. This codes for CASSLSRDYEQYF.

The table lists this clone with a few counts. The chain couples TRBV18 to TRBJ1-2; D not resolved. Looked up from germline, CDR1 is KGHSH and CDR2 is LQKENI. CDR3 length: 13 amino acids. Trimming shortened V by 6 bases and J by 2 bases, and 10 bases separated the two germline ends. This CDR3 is CASSEMGNYGYTF. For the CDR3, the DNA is TGTGCCAGCTCCGAGATGGGCAACTATGGCTACACCTTC. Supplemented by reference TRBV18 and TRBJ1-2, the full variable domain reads NAGVMQNPRHLVRRRGQEARLRCSPMKGHSHVYWYRQLPEEGLKFMVYLQKENIIDESGMPKERFSAEFPKEGPSILRIQQVVRGDSAAYFCASSEMGNYGYTFGSGTRLTVV.

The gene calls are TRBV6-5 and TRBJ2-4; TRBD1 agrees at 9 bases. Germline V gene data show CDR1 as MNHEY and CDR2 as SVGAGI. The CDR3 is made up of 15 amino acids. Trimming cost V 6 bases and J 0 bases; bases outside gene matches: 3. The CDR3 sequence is CASRDRGLAKNIQYF. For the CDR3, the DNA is TGTGCCAGCAGGGACAGGGGATTAGCCAAAAACATTCAGTACTTC.

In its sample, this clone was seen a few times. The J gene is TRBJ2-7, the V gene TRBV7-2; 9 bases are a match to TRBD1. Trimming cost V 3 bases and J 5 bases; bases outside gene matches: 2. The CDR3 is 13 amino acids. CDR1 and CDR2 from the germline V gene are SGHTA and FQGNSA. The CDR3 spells CASSFDRGNEQYF. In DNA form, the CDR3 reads TGTGCCAGCAGCTTTGACAGGGGGAACGAGCAGTACTTC.

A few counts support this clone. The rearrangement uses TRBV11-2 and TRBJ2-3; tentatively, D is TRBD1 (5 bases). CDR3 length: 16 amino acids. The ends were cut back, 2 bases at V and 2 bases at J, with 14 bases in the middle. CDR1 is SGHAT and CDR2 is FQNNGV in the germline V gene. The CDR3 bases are TGTGCCAGCAGCTTAATTAGGGCAGGGCCCACAGATACGCAGTATTTT. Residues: CASSLIRAGPTDTQYF.

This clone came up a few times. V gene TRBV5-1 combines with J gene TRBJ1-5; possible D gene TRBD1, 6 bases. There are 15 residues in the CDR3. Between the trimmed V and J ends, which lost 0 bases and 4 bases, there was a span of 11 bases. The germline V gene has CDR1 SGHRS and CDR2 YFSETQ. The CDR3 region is CASSLGQAANQPQHF. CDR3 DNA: TGCGCCAGCAGCTTGGGACAGGCAGCAAATCAGCCCCAGCATTTT.

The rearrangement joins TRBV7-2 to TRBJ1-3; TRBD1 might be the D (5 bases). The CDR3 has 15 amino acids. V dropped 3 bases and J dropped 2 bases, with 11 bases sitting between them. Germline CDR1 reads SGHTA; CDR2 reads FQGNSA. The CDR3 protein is CASSLGGVPGNTIYF. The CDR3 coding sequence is TGTGCCAGCAGCTTGGGAGGGGTTCCTGGAAACACCATATATTTT. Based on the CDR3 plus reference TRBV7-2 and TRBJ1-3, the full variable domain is GAGVSQSPSNKVTEKGKDVELRCDPISGHTALYWYRQSLGQGLEFLIYFQGNSAPDKSGLPSDRFSAERTGGSVSTLTIQRTQQEDSAVYLCASSLGGVPGNTIYFGEGSWLTVV.

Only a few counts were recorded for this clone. The CDR3 spells CASSLDRGRGQYF. The CDR3 bases are TGTGCCAGCAGCTTGGACAGGGGCAGGGGCCAGTACTTC. V and J are TRBV5-6 and TRBJ2-7, with TRBD1 matching over 7 bases. The CDR3 spans 13 residues. Germline CDR1 SGHDT, CDR2 YYEEEE. The trim removed 0 bases at V and 10 bases at J, leaving 7 bases unmatched.

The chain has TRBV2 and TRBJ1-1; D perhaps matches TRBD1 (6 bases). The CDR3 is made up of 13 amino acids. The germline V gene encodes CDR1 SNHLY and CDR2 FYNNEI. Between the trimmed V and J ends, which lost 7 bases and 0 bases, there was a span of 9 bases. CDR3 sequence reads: CASIGQMNTEAFF. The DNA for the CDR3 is TGTGCCAGCATCGGACAGATGAACACTGAAGCTTTCTTT.

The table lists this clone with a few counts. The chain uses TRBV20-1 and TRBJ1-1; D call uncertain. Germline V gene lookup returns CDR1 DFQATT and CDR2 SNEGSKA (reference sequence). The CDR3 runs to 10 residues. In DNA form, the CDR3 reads TGCGGGCCGGGGAGCACTGAAGCTTTCTTT. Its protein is CGPGSTEAFF.

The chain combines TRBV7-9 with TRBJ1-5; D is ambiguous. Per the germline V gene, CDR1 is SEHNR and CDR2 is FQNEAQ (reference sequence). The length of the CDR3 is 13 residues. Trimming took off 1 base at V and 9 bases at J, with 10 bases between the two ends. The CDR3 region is CASSLGPVRPQHF. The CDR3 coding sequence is TGTGCCAGCAGCTTAGGTCCGGTCCGGCCCCAGCATTTT.

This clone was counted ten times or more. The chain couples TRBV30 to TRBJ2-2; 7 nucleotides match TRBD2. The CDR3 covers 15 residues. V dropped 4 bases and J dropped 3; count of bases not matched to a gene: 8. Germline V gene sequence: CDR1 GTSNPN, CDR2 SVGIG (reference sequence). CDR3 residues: CAWNGGSVHTGELFF. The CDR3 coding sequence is TGTGCCTGGAATGGCGGGAGTGTGCACACCGGGGAGCTGTTTTTT.

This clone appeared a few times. DNA for the CDR3: TGTGCCAGCAGAGCTACCGGGACAAGCTATGGCTACACCTTC. This gives the protein CASRATGTSYGYTF. This chain links TRBV9 with TRBJ1-2, with D possibly TRBD1 on 6 matching bases. The CDR3 is made up of 14 amino acids. CDR1 is SGDLS, CDR2 YYNGEE, per germline. Trimming pared 5 bases from V and 4 bases from J, leaving 15 bases between.

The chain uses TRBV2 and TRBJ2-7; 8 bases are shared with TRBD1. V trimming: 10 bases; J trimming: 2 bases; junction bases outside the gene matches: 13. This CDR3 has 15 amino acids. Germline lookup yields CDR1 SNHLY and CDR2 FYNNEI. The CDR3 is CANAGGTGFAYEQYF. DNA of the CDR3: TGTGCCAACGCGGGCGGGACAGGTTTTGCCTACGAGCAGTACTTC. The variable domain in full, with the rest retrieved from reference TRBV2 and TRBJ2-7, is EPEVTQTPSHQVTQMGQEVILRCVPISNHLYFYWYRQILGQKVEFLVSFYNNEISEKSEIFDDQFSVERPDGSNFTLKIRSTKLEDSAMYFCANAGGTGFAYEQYFGPGTRLTVT.

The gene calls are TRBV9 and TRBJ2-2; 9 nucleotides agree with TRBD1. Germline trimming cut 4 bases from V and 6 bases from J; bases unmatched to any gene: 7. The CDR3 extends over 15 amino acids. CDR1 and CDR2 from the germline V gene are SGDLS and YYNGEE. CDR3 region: CASSPRQGVAGELFF. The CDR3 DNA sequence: TGTGCCAGCAGCCCCCGACAGGGGGTGGCCGGGGAGCTGTTTTTT.

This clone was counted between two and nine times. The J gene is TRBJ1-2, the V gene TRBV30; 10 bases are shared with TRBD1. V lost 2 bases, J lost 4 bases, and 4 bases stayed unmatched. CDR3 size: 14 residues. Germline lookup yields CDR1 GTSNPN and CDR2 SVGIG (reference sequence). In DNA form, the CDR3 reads TGTGCCTGGAGTCCGGGACAGGGGATCTATGGCTACACCTTC. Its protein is CAWSPGQGIYGYTF. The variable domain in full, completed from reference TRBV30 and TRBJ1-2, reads SQTIHQWPATLVQPVGSPLSLECTVEGTSNPNLYWYRQAAGRGLQLLFYSVGIGQISSEVPQNLSASRPQDRQFILSSKKLLLSDSGFYLCAWSPGQGIYGYTFGSGTRLTVV.

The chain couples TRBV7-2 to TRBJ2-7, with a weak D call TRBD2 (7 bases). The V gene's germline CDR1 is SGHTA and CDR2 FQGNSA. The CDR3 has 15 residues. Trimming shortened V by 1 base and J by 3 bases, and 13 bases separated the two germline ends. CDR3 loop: CASSLGSGGIYEQYF. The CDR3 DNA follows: TGTGCCAGCAGCTTAGGTTCGGGGGGCATCTACGAGCAGTACTTC.

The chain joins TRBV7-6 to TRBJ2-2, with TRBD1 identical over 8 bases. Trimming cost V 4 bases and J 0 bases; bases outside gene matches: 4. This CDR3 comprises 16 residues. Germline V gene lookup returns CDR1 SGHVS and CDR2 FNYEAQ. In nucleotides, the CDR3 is TGTGCCAGCAGCTCGTCGGGACAGGCGAACACCGGGGAGCTGTTTTTT. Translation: CASSSSGQANTGELFF.